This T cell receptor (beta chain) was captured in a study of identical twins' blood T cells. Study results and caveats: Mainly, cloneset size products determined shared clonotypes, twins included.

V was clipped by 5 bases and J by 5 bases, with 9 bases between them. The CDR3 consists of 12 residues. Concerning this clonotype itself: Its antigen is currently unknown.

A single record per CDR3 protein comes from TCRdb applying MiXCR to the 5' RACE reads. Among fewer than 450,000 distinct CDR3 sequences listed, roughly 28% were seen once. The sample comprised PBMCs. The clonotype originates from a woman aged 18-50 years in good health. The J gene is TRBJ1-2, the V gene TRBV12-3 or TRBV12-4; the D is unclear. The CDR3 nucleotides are TGTGCCAGCAGTAACATGGGGTATGGCTACACCTTC. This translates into CASSNMGYGYTF.